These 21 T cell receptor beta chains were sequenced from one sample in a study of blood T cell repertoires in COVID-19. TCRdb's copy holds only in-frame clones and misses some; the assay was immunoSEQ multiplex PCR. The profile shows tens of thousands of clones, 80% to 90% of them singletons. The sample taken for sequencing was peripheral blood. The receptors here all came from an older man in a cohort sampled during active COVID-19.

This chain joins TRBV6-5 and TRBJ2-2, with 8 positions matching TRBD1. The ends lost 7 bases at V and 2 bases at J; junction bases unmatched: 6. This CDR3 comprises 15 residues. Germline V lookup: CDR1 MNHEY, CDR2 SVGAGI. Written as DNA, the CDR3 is TGTGCCAGCATTCCGGGACAGGCAAACACCGGGGAGCTGTTTTTT. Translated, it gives CASIPGQANTGELFF.

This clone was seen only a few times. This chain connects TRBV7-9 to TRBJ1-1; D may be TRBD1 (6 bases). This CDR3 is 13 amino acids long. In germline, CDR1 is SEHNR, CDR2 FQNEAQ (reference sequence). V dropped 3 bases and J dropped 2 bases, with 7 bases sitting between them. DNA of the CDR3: TGTGCCAGCAGCTTGGACAGTAACACTGAAGCTTTCTTT. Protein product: CASSLDSNTEAFF.

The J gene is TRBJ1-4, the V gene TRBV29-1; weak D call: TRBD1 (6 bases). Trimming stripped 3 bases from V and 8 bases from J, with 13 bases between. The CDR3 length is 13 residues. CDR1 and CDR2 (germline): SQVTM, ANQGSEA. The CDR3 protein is CSVDRAGDEKLFF. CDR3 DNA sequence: TGCAGCGTTGATAGGGCAGGGGACGAAAAACTGTTTTTT.

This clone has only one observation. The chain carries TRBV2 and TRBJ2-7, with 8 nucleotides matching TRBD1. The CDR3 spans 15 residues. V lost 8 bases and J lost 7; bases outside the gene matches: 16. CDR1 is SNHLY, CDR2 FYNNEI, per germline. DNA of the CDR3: TGTGCCAGCGGGGACGCCAGGGGGCAGTCCGAAGAGCAGTACTTC. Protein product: CASGDARGQSEEQYF. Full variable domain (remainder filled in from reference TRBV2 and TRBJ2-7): EPEVTQTPSHQVTQMGQEVILRCVPISNHLYFYWYRQILGQKVEFLVSFYNNEISEKSEIFDDQFSVERPDGSNFTLKIRSTKLEDSAMYFCASGDARGQSEEQYFGPGTRLTVT.

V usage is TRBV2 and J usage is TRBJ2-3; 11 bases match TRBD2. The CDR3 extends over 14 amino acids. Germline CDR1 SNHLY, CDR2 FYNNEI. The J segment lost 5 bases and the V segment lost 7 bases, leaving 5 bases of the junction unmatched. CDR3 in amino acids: CASTRLAGGDTQYF. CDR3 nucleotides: TGTGCCAGCACGCGGCTAGCGGGGGGAGATACGCAGTATTTT.

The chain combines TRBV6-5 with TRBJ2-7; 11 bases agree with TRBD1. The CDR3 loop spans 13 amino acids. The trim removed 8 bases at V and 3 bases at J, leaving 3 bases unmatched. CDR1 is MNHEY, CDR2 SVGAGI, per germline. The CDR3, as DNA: TGTGCCAGCGGACAGGGGGCTGGCTACGAGCAGTACTTC. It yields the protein CASGQGAGYEQYF.

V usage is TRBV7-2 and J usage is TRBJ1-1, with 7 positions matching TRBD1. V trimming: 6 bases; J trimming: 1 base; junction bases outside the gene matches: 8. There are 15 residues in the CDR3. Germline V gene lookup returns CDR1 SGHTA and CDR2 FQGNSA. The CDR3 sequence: CASSSQGRGNTEAFF. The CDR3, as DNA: TGTGCCAGCAGTTCACAGGGGCGGGGGAACACTGAAGCTTTCTTT. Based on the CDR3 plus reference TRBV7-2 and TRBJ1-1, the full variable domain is GAGVSQSPSNKVTEKGKDVELRCDPISGHTALYWYRQSLGQGLEFLIYFQGNSAPDKSGLPSDRFSAERTGGSVSTLTIQRTQQEDSAVYLCASSSQGRGNTEAFFGQGTRLTVV.

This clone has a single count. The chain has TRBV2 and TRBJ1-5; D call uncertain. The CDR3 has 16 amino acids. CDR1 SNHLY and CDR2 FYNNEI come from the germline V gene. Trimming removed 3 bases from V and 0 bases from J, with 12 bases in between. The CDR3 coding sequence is TGTGCCAGCAGTGATGACAAAGGAGGTAGCAATCAGCCCCAGCATTTT. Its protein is CASSDDKGGSNQPQHF. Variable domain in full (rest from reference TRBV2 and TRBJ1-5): EPEVTQTPSHQVTQMGQEVILRCVPISNHLYFYWYRQILGQKVEFLVSFYNNEISEKSEIFDDQFSVERPDGSNFTLKIRSTKLEDSAMYFCASSDDKGGSNQPQHFGDGTRLSIL.

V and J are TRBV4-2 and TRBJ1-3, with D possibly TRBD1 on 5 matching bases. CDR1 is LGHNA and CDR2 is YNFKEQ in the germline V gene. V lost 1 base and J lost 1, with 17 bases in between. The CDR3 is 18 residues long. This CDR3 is CASSQVGSQGVSGNTIYF. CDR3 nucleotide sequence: TGTGCCAGCAGCCAAGTCGGGTCGCAGGGTGTATCTGGAAACACCATATATTTT.

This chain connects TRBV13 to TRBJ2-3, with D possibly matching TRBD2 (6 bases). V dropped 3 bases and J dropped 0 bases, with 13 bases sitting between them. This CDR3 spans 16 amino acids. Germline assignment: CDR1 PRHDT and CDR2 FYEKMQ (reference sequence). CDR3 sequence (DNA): TGTGCCAGCAGCTTCTGGGGGGAGCCTAGCACAGATACGCAGTATTTT. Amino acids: CASSFWGEPSTDTQYF. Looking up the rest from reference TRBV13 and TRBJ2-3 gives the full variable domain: AAGVIQSPRHLIKEKRETATLKCYPIPRHDTVYWYQQGPGQDPQFLISFYEKMQSDKGSIPDRFSAQQFSDYHSELNMSSLELGDSALYFCASSFWGEPSTDTQYFGPGTRLTVL.

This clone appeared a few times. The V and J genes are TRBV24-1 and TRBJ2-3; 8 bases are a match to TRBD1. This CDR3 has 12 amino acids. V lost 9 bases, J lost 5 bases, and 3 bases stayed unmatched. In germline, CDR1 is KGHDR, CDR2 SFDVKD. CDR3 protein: CATGQGGDTQYF. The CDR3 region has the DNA TGTGCCACCGGACAGGGAGGAGATACGCAGTATTTT.

As DNA, the CDR3 is TGCAGTGCTAGTGCGCTAGCGGGGGGGCTTGGCAAAAACATTCAGTACTTC. It is translated as CSASALAGGLGKNIQYF. The chain carries TRBV20-1 and TRBJ2-4; 12 bases match TRBD2. Looked up from germline, CDR1 is DFQATT and CDR2 is SNEGSKA (reference sequence). J lost 3 bases, V lost 3 bases, and 9 bases had no gene match. The CDR3 is 17 amino acids.

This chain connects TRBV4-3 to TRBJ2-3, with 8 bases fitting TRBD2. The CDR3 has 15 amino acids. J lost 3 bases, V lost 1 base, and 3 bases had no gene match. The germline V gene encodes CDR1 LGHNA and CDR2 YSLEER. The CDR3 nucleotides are TGCGCCAGCAGCCAAGGGGGACTAGAGACAGATACGCAGTATTTT. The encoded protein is CASSQGGLETDTQYF.

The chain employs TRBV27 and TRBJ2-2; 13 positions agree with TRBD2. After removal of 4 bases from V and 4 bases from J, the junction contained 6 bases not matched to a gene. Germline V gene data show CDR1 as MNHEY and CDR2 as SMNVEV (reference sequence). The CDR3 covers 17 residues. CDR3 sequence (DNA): TGTGCCAGCAGTTACGGGACTAGCGGGGTTCCCACCGGGGAGCTGTTTTTT. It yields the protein CASSYGTSGVPTGELFF.

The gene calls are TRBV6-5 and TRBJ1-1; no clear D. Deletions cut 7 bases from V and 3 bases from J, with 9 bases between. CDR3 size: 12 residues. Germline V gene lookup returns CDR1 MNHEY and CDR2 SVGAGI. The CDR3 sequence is CASISPDTEAFF. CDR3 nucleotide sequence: TGTGCCAGCATTTCCCCCGACACTGAAGCTTTCTTT.

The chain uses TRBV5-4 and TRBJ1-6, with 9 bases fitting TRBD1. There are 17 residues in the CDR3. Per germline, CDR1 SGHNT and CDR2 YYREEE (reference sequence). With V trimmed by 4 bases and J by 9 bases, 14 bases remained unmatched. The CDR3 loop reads CASSPGQGSTIISPLHF. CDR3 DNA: TGTGCCAGCAGCCCTGGACAGGGGTCCACCATAATTTCACCCCTCCACTTT. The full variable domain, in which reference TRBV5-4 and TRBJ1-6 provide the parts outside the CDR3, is ETGVTQSPTHLIKTRGQQVTLRCSSQSGHNTVSWYQQALGQGPQFIFQYYREEENGRGNFPPRFSGLQFPNYSSELNVNALELDDSALYLCASSPGQGSTIISPLHFGNGTRLTVT.

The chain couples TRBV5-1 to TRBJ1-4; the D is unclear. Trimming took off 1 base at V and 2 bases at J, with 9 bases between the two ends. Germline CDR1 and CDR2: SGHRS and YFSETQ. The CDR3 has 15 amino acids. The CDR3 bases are TGCGCCAGCAGCTTGCTGCGAGCCACTAATGAAAAACTGTTTTTT. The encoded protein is CASSLLRATNEKLFF.

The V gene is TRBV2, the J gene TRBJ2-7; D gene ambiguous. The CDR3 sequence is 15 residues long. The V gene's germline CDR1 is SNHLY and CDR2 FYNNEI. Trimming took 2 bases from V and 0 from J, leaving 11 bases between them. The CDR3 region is CASSEWPGSSYEQYV. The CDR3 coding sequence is TGTGCCAGCAGTGAATGGCCGGGTAGCTCCTACGAGCAGTACGTC.

CDR3 sequence: CATSVTGGTGEQYF. Here the CDR3 DNA reads TGTGCCACCTCCGTGACAGGGGGGACAGGCGAGCAGTACTTC. The V call is TRBV19, the J call TRBJ2-7; 9 nucleotides agree with TRBD1. V dropped 10 bases and J dropped 6; count of bases not matched to a gene: 13. There are 14 residues in the CDR3. Germline-derived CDR1 and CDR2 are LNHDA and SQIVND (reference sequence).

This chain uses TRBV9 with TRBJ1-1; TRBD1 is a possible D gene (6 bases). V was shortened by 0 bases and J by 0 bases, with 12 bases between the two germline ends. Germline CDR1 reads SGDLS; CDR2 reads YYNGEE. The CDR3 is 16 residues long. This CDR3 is CASSVVGGRMNTEAFF. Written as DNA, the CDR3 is TGTGCCAGCAGCGTAGTAGGGGGACGGATGAACACTGAAGCTTTCTTT.

CDR3 protein: CASVNRGNEQFF. As DNA, the CDR3 is TGTGCCAGTGTTAACAGGGGCAATGAGCAGTTCTTC. The rearrangement joins TRBV19 to TRBJ2-1, with 7 bases fitting TRBD1. Germline CDR1 LNHDA, CDR2 SQIVND (reference sequence). J gave up 6 bases and V 8 bases, and 4 bases lay outside the gene matches. This CDR3 is 12 amino acids long.